Below, 13 T cell receptor beta chains from the same sample are listed, as sequenced in a study of blood T cell repertoires in COVID-19. TCRdb's table, derived via immunoSEQ multiplex PCR, lists solely in-frame clones and lacks some. This table has around 150,000 clones, 82% appearing once. Sequenced material: peripheral blood. These receptors all stem from a woman in her thirties or forties with COVID-19, enrolled during active disease.

V and J are TRBV2 and TRBJ1-2, with 8 bases that match TRBD1. Trimming took 6 bases from V and 4 from J; bases not matched to a gene: 7. Germline V gene data show CDR1 as SNHLY and CDR2 as FYNNEI. This CDR3 has 14 amino acids. In DNA, the CDR3 is TGTGCCAGCAGCAAGGGACAGGACCTCTATGGCTACACCTTC. This codes for CASSKGQDLYGYTF.

The chain links TRBV3-1 (or the pseudogene TRBV3-2) to TRBJ1-2; 8 bases fit TRBD1. The CDR3 runs 16 residues. CDR1 LGHDT and CDR2 YNNKEL come from the germline V gene (reference sequence). Trimming at V came to 4 bases and at J to 5 bases, leaving 12 bases not matched to a gene. The CDR3 DNA follows: TGTGCCAGCAGCCGAGGGACAGGCGCGAGGAAGTATGGCTACACCTTC. Its translation is CASSRGTGARKYGYTF.

CDR3 DNA sequence: TGTGCCAGCAGTTACTCCCGGACAGGCTCTAACTATGGCTACACCTTC. Translation: CASSYSRTGSNYGYTF. The chain joins TRBV6-5 to TRBJ1-2; 7 nucleotides agree with TRBD1. The ends lost 0 bases at V and 0 bases at J; junction bases unmatched: 4. Germline V gene sequence: CDR1 MNHEY, CDR2 SVGAGI. This CDR3 comprises 16 residues.

The chain uses TRBV28 and TRBJ1-2, with D perhaps matching TRBD1 (6 bases). Germline values: CDR1 MDHEN, CDR2 SYDVKM. Between the trimmed V and J ends, which lost 7 bases and 2 bases, there was a span of 8 bases. The CDR3 spans 12 residues. This CDR3 reads CASTDRNYGYTF. As DNA, the CDR3 is TGTGCCAGCACCGACAGGAACTATGGCTACACCTTC.

This clone is a singleton in its sample. The rearrangement joins TRBV2 to TRBJ1-6, with D possibly TRBD1 on 5 matching bases. This CDR3 has 16 amino acids. In germline, CDR1 is SNHLY, CDR2 FYNNEI. V was pared by 4 bases and J by 0 bases, with 10 bases between. The CDR3 nucleotides are TGTGCCAGCAGTGTGGGGGGGAGCTCCTATAATTCACCCCTCCACTTT. Protein: CASSVGGSSYNSPLHF.

The chain joins TRBV2 to TRBJ1-1, with 7 bases that match TRBD1. V lost 4 bases to trimming and J lost 4 bases; unmatched junction nucleotides: 6. This CDR3 is 14 amino acids long. CDR1 and CDR2 (germline): SNHLY, FYNNEI. For the CDR3, the DNA is TGTGCCAGCAGTGGACAGGGAGGTGGCACTGAAGCTTTCTTT. Translation: CASSGQGGGTEAFF.

This clone was recorded a few times. The chain couples TRBV4-2 to TRBJ2-2; no clear D gene. Germline values: CDR1 LGHNA, CDR2 YNFKEQ. CDR3 size: 14 residues. Trimming pared 0 bases from V and 4 bases from J, leaving 6 bases between. This CDR3 reads CASSQDSPTGELFF. The CDR3 region has the DNA TGTGCCAGCAGCCAAGACTCCCCCACCGGGGAGCTGTTTTTT.

This clone turned up a few times. The rearrangement joins TRBV5-1 to TRBJ1-1, with TRBD1 matching over 10 bases. The V gene's germline CDR1 is SGHRS and CDR2 YFSETQ. The CDR3 sequence is 15 residues long. After removal of 0 bases from V and 3 bases from J, the junction contained 2 bases not matched to a gene. CDR3 amino acids: CASSLDGTGDTEAFF. In nucleotides, the CDR3 is TGCGCCAGCAGCTTGGACGGGACAGGGGACACTGAAGCTTTCTTT.

The rearrangement uses TRBV30 and TRBJ2-3, with a tentative D call TRBD2 (5 bases). CDR1 and CDR2 from the germline V gene are GTSNPN and SVGIG (reference sequence). Trimming stripped 4 bases from V and 6 bases from J, with 20 bases between. The CDR3 extends over 15 amino acids. The CDR3 sequence: CAWTHLASKRDTQYF. The CDR3 region has the DNA TGTGCCTGGACCCACCTAGCTAGTAAGAGGGATACGCAGTATTTT. The entire variable domain, with the rest obtained from reference TRBV30 and TRBJ2-3, is as follows: SQTIHQWPATLVQPVGSPLSLECTVEGTSNPNLYWYRQAAGRGLQLLFYSVGIGQISSEVPQNLSASRPQDRQFILSSKKLLLSDSGFYLCAWTHLASKRDTQYFGPGTRLTVL.

Concerning this clone: Germline and junction disagree at one end, which may indicate a read error. The chain couples TRBV7-7 to TRBJ1-2, with unresolved D. Germline CDR1 reads SSHAT; CDR2 reads FNYEAQ (reference sequence). The CDR3 has 12 residues. CDR3 in DNA: TGTGCTAGCAGCTTAGGAGGAGCGTCGGGCACCTTC. Translated, it gives CASSLGGASGTF.

The chain couples TRBV11-2 to TRBJ1-2, with TRBD1 as a possible D gene (5 bases). Trimming removed 6 bases from V and 5 bases from J, with 22 bases in between. Germline-derived CDR1 and CDR2 are SGHAT and FQNNGV. This CDR3 is built from 16 residues. The DNA for the CDR3 is TGTGCCAGCAGTAAAAGGCAGGGTGGAGATAGATATGGCTACACCTTC. Protein: CASSKRQGGDRYGYTF.

This sequence joins TRBV3-1 (or the pseudogene TRBV3-2) and TRBJ2-4; 7 bases are shared with TRBD1. The germline V gene encodes CDR1 LGHDT and CDR2 YNNKEL (reference sequence). CDR3 size: 14 residues. V lost 3 bases, J lost 4 bases, and 3 bases stayed unmatched. The CDR3 DNA is TGTGCCAGCAGCCATTCGGGACAGAAAAACATTCAGTACTTC. It translates to CASSHSGQKNIQYF.

Turning to this clone: At the DNA level, this CDR3 is encoded by other sequences in the same sample as well. This chain's CDR3 is CASSFGQNQPQHF. CDR3 bases: TGTGCCAGCAGTTTTGGGCAAAATCAGCCCCAGCATTTT. The V and J genes are TRBV12-3 or TRBV12-4 and TRBJ1-5; D is undetermined. CDR3 length: 13 amino acids. The V end lost 3 bases, the J end lost 4 bases, and 7 bases lay between the germline ends.